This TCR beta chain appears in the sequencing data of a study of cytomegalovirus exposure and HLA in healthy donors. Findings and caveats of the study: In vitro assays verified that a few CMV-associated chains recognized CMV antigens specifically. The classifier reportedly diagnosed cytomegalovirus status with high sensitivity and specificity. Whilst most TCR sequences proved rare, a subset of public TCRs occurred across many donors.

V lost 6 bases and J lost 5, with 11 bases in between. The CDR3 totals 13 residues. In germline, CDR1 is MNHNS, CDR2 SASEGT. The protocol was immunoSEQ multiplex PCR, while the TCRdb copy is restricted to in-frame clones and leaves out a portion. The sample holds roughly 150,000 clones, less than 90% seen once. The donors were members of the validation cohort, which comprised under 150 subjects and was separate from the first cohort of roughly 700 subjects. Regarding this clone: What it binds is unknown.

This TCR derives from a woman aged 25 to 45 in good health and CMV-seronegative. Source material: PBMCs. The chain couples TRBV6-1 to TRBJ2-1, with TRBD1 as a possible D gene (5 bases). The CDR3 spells CASSRDRNNEQFF. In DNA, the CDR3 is TGTGCCAGCAGCAGGGATAGGAACAATGAGCAGTTCTTC.